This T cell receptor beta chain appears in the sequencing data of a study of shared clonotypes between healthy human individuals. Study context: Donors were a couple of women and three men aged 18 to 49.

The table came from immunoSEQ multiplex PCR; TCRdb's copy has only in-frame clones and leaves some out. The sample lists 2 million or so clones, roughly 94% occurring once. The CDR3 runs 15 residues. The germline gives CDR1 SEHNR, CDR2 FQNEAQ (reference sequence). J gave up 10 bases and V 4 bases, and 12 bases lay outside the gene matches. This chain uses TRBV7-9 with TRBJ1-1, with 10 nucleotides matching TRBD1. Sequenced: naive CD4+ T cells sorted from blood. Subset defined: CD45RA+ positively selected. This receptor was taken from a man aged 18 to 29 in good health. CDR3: CASSSPGQGPSVAFF. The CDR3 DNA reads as TGTGCCAGCAGCTCCCCGGGACAGGGGCCTAGCGTAGCTTTCTTT.